This TCR beta chain was observed in a study of patients and donors after allogeneic stem cell transplantation. TCRdb itself ran the RT-PCR reads through MiXCR, one entry per CDR3 protein. The sample includes over 65,000 distinct CDR3 sequences, around a quarter of them seen just once. This CDR3 is built from 15 residues. V gave up 4 bases and J gave up 1 base; unmatched junction bases: 2. The germline V gene has CDR1 ENHRY and CDR2 SYGVKD. This receptor was taken from a human donor who was either an allogeneic HSCT recipient or a stem cell or donor lymphocyte infusion donor (not recorded which). It is not recorded whose cells these are; they may come from a transplant donor. The sequenced sample was blood, either unsorted or a sorted T cell fraction (not recorded which). The chain joins TRBV10-3 to TRBJ2-5; 11 nucleotides line up with TRBD2. The CDR3 is CAISAGTSGQETQYF. The CDR3 DNA reads as TGTGCCATCAGTGCCGGGACTAGCGGCCAAGAGACCCAGTACTTC.